This T cell receptor beta chain was obtained from a study of radiotherapy plus CTLA-4 blockade in lung cancer. Points from the study as a whole: An expansion of tumor-derived TCR clones occurred in blood after radiotherapy plus ipilimumab.

Some clones are missing from TCRdb's copy, which holds only in-frame ones; the method was immunoSEQ multiplex PCR. Among fewer than 140,000 clones listed, about 84% were seen once. Only a few counts were recorded for this clone. Its antigen is as yet unknown. The sequencing used peripheral blood, collected from a patient treated with radiotherapy plus ipilimumab. This receptor was identified in a human donor with non-small cell lung cancer that progressed on radiotherapy plus ipilimumab. Some clones in this sample may be carry-over from other donors' samples.

The CDR3 nucleotides read TGTGCCAGCTCACCAGGGGCCAGCTCCTACAATGAGCAGTTCTTC. Its translation: CASSPGASSYNEQFF. The rearrangement joins TRBV18 to TRBJ2-1, with D perhaps TRBD1 (5 bases). The CDR3 runs to 15 residues. The germline gives CDR1 KGHSH, CDR2 LQKENI. Trimming removed 2 bases from V and 0 bases from J, with 8 bases in between.